Below, one T cell receptor beta chain is given with its context. The antigen is not known. This sample was included in a study of cytomegalovirus exposure and HLA in healthy donors. The length of the CDR3 is 19 residues. The V segment lost 5 bases and the J segment 1 base; nucleotides outside the gene matches: 13. Study outcomes and limitations: Most subjects' HLA-A and HLA-B alleles were reportedly predicted from TCR beta sequences. One variant, a missense change in DCLRE1C, was linked in a later analysis to TCR beta V- and J-gene trimming.

PCR amplification relied on 60 Vbeta primers (plus 13 Jbeta primers). Assay used: immunoSEQ multiplex PCR; TCRdb lists only in-frame clones, some missing. The data contain around 130,000 clones, approximately 80% of them singletons. Sequenced material: PBMCs. This clonotype was sampled from a boy aged 2-15 years in good health and CMV-seronegative. This chain uses TRBV23-1 with TRBJ1-5; TRBD1 matches at 11 bases. TRBV23-1 is designated an ORF whose function remains uncertain. Written as DNA, the CDR3 is TGCGCCAGCAGTTTCATCTCCGGGACAGGGGGGTGGAGCAATCAGCCCCAGCATTTT. Protein: CASSFISGTGGWSNQPQHF.